One sample yielded the 12 T cell receptor beta chains listed below, sequenced in a study of blood T cell repertoires in COVID-19. Libraries were prepared by immunoSEQ multiplex PCR; TCRdb keeps only in-frame clonotypes and omits some of them. The table shows over 45,000 clones, with roughly four fifths occurring only once. Sequenced: peripheral blood. These receptors were obtained from a woman of 80 years or more with acute or convalescent COVID-19.

The chain carries TRBV19 and TRBJ2-5; 9 bases map to TRBD1. The CDR3 consists of 15 residues. The germline CDR1 and CDR2 sequences are LNHDA and SQIVND (reference sequence). Trimming removed 5 bases from V and 5 bases from J; junction bases left unmatched: 9. This CDR3 is CASSVPQGAGETQYF. For the CDR3, the DNA is TGTGCCAGTAGTGTCCCACAGGGGGCAGGGGAGACCCAGTACTTC. The whole variable domain, filled in from reference TRBV19 and TRBJ2-5, reads DGGITQSPKYLFRKEGQNVTLSCEQNLNHDAMYWYRQDPGQGLRLIYYSQIVNDFQKGDIAEGYSVSREKKESFPLTVTSAQKNPTAFYLCASSVPQGAGETQYFGPGTRLLVL.

CDR3 sequence reads: CASYRGPGAKNIQYF. The CDR3 DNA is TGCGCCAGTTATAGGGGTCCAGGAGCCAAAAACATTCAGTACTTC. The V and J genes are TRBV5-1 and TRBJ2-4, with a tentative D call TRBD1 (5 bases). This CDR3 spans 15 amino acids. V dropped 8 bases and J dropped 0 bases, with 15 bases sitting between them. Germline V gene sequence: CDR1 SGHRS, CDR2 YFSETQ. The whole variable domain, filled in from reference TRBV5-1 and TRBJ2-4, reads KAGVTQTPRYLIKTRGQQVTLSCSPISGHRSVSWYQQTPGQGLQFLFEYFSETQRNKGNFPGRFSGRQFSNSRSEMNVSTLELGDSALYLCASYRGPGAKNIQYFGAGTRLSVL.

The chain uses TRBV19 and TRBJ2-2; 8 nucleotides align to TRBD1. The CDR3 is 15 amino acids. The V gene end was trimmed by 6 bases and the J gene end by 7 bases; junction bases not matched to a gene: 10. Germline CDR1 LNHDA, CDR2 SQIVND (reference sequence). This CDR3 is CASSSGQGMGGELFF. The CDR3, as DNA: TGTGCCAGTAGCTCCGGACAGGGTATGGGCGGGGAGCTGTTTTTT.

The CDR3 coding sequence is TGTGCCAGCAGCTCTGGGACACCTCGGAACACCATATATTTT. Its translation: CASSSGTPRNTIYF. The chain links TRBV5-8 to TRBJ1-3, with D perhaps matching TRBD1 (6 bases). Germline V gene data show CDR1 as SGHTS and CDR2 as YDEGEE. This CDR3 contains 14 residues. V lost 3 bases and J lost 7, with 14 bases in between.

The chain couples TRBV10-3 to TRBJ1-5; 7 nucleotides line up with TRBD1. Germline V gene sequence: CDR1 ENHRY, CDR2 SYGVKD. CDR3 length: 14 amino acids. Trimming took 4 bases from V and 2 from J; bases not matched to a gene: 2. The CDR3 is CAISAGGGNQPQHF. In nucleotides, the CDR3 is TGTGCCATCAGTGCAGGGGGAGGCAATCAGCCCCAGCATTTT.

The gene calls are TRBV14 and TRBJ2-7, with D perhaps matching TRBD1 (5 bases). V lost 4 bases to trimming and J lost 3 bases, with 13 bases between them. The CDR3 loop spans 14 amino acids. Germline values: CDR1 SGHDN, CDR2 FVKESK. Here the CDR3 DNA reads TGTGCCAGCAGCCCCGACAGAAACTACTACGAGCAGTACTTC. Protein product: CASSPDRNYYEQYF.

This sequence joins TRBV7-8 and TRBJ1-5; TRBD1 agrees at 9 bases. With V trimmed by 4 bases and J by 7 bases, 8 bases remained unmatched. The CDR3 totals 15 residues. Germline V gene sequence: CDR1 SGHVS, CDR2 FQNEAQ. CDR3 loop: CASSSGQGQGQPQHF. As DNA, the CDR3 is TGTGCCAGCAGCTCAGGACAGGGGCAAGGCCAGCCCCAGCATTTT.

This clone came up once. The J gene is TRBJ1-5, the V gene TRBV6-5, with D perhaps TRBD1 (6 bases). Germline CDR1 reads MNHEY; CDR2 reads SVGAGI. V was cut by 7 bases and J by 1 base, with 11 bases left in between. The CDR3 is 14 amino acids. The CDR3 spells CASTKGQSNQPQHF. CDR3 DNA: TGTGCCAGCACCAAAGGACAGAGCAATCAGCCCCAGCATTTT.

This clone was observed a single time. This chain links TRBV6-2 or TRBV6-3 with TRBJ1-3, with D perhaps TRBD1 (6 bases). There are 14 residues in the CDR3. Trimming shortened V by 2 bases and J by 4 bases, and 9 bases separated the two germline ends. Germline CDR1 and CDR2: MNHEY and SVGEGT. CDR3 protein: CASSYQGIGNTIYF. DNA of the CDR3: TGTGCCAGCAGTTACCAGGGGATCGGAAACACCATATATTTT.

This chain connects TRBV5-1 to TRBJ2-2; D perhaps matches TRBD1 (6 bases). V lost 0 bases, J lost 5 bases, and 8 bases lay in between. Germline V gene sequence: CDR1 SGHRS, CDR2 YFSETQ. The CDR3 is made up of 14 amino acids. The CDR3 DNA reads TGCGCCAGCAGCTTGGATACAGGGACCGGGGAGCTGTTTTTT. Its protein is CASSLDTGTGELFF.

This clone was picked up one time. The chain has TRBV14 and TRBJ1-6; 9 positions match TRBD1. Germline V CDR1 and CDR2: SGHDN, FVKESK. The CDR3 is 15 residues long. V shed 4 bases and J 7 bases; nucleotides not matched to a gene: 5. The CDR3 nucleotides are TGTGCCAGCAGCCTGGGACAGGGTGGGAATTCACCCCTCCACTTT. Translating gives CASSLGQGGNSPLHF.

This clone was seen a handful of times. The rearrangement links TRBV2 to TRBJ2-7, with D perhaps TRBD2 (6 bases). The V gene lost 5 bases and the J gene lost 4 bases, with 12 bases spanning the gap. CDR3 length equals 13 residues. The germline gives CDR1 SNHLY, CDR2 FYNNEI. CDR3 sequence (DNA): TGTGCCAGCAGTCTAGCGTCTTCTTACGAGCAGTACTTC. Translation: CASSLASSYEQYF.